This is a list of T cell receptor beta chains from one sample in a study of CD8 T cells in Susac syndrome. TCRdb re-derived calls from the immunoSEQ multiplex PCR reads in MiXCR, one entry per CDR3 protein. The sample yields 400,000 or so distinct CDR3 sequences, around 85% seen once. The material sequenced was CD8+ T cells from PBMCs. These receptors were taken from a human donor with multiple sclerosis. Both conserved end residues are part of each CDR3. Fields, in order: J gene, clone size, D gene, V gene, CDR3 DNA, CDR3 protein. The D gene is left open where the match is weak. Expanded clones get a size class; other rows say once, few or many, or leave the size out.

TRBJ1-3 | - | - | TRBV12-3/TRBV12-4 | TGTGCCAGCAGTTTAGCGCAAGAGGGTATCGCAGGAAACACCATATATTTT | CASSLAQEGIAGNTIYF
TRBJ2-7 | - | - | TRBV14 | TGTGCCAGCAGCGCCCGGGACATAACCTACGAGCAGTACTTC | CASSARDITYEQYF
TRBJ2-5 | - | TRBD1 | TRBV6-5 | TGTGCCAGCAGTTACTCCCAGGGGGCGTTGGAGACCCAGTACTTC | CASSYSQGALETQYF
TRBJ2-3 | - | TRBD2 | TRBV4-1 | TGCGCCAGCAGCCAAGGGGCTAGCGGGACCACAGATACGCAGTATTTT | CASSQGASGTTDTQYF
TRBJ1-5 | - | - | TRBV27 | TGTGCCAGCAGTTTCGGACAGAACAATCAGCCCCAGCATTTT | CASSFGQNNQPQHF
TRBJ1-1 | - | TRBD1 | TRBV4-1 | TGCGCCAGCAGCCCTGACAGGGGGCTCATGAACACTGAAGCTTTCTTT | CASSPDRGLMNTEAFF
TRBJ1-1 | - | - | TRBV12-3/TRBV12-4 | TGTGCCAGCAGCCTCGGGCCCGACAGGTCCACTGAAGCTTTCTTT | CASSLGPDRSTEAFF
TRBJ2-2 | - | TRBD1 | TRBV12-3/TRBV12-4 | TGTGCCAGCAGTTTTCCACAGGGGTTGGCCGGGGAGCTGTTTTTT | CASSFPQGLAGELFF
TRBJ2-7 | - | TRBD2 | TRBV29-1 | TGCAGCGTTGCTAGCGGGAGTTCGGACGAGCAGTACTTC | CSVASGSSDEQYF
TRBJ1-5 | - | - | TRBV4-1 | TGCGCCAGCAGCCAAGATCCCGGGGTGGGCAATCAGCCCCAGCATTTT | CASSQDPGVGNQPQHF
TRBJ2-7 | - | TRBD1 | TRBV28 | TGTGCCAGCAGTCTGGACAGGGGGCGTTCCTACGAGCAGTACTTC | CASSLDRGRSYEQYF
TRBJ1-1 | few | - | TRBV2 | TGTGCCAGCAGTGCTACACTGAACACTGAAGCTTTCTTT | CASSATLNTEAFF
TRBJ2-5 | - | - | TRBV7-9 | TGTGCCAGCAGCTCCGACCCCACCCAGTGGACCCAGTACTTC | CASSSDPTQWTQYF
TRBJ2-3 | - | - | TRBV3-1 | TGTGCCAGCAGATTTAGGGGACTTCCCACAGATACGCAGTATTTT | CASRFRGLPTDTQYF
TRBJ1-2 | - | - | TRBV13 | TGTGCCAGCAGCTTAGCACAGAGCTATGGCTACACCTTC | CASSLAQSYGYTF
TRBJ2-1 | - | - | TRBV20-1 | TGCAGTGCTAGCGAAACTAGCCCCTACAATGAGCAGTTCTTC | CSASETSPYNEQFF
TRBJ2-1 | - | TRBD1 | TRBV27 | TGTGCCAGCACGACAGGGATTCTGAATGAGCAGTTCTTC | CASTTGILNEQFF
TRBJ2-2 | - | - | TRBV20-1 | TGCAGTGCTAGTGAGAGCCCCACCGGGGAGCTGTTTTTT | CSASESPTGELFF
TRBJ2-1 | - | - | TRBV10-1 | TGCGCCAGCAGTGGACCCTGGGGGGAGCAGTTCTTC | CASSGPWGEQFF
TRBJ2-1 | - | TRBD2 | TRBV12-3/TRBV12-4 | TGTGCCAGCAGTTTAGGAGCGGGAGGGCCGGTCGTTGAGCAGTTCTTC | CASSLGAGGPVVEQFF
TRBJ1-6 | - | - | TRBV4-1 | TGCGCCAGCAGCCAAGTTGCGGAGAATTCACCCCTCCACTTT | CASSQVAENSPLHF
TRBJ2-1 | - | - | TRBV27 | TGTGCCAGCCTGGGGGCAGTCCACAATGAGCAGTTCTTC | CASLGAVHNEQFF
TRBJ1-1 | many | - | TRBV27 | TGTGCCAGCAGTTTTTCTCTGAACACTGAAGCTTTCTTT | CASSFSLNTEAFF
TRBJ2-7 | few | - | TRBV12-3/TRBV12-4 | TGTGCCAGCAGTCTCCAGGTCACCTCCTACGAGCAGTACTTC | CASSLQVTSYEQYF